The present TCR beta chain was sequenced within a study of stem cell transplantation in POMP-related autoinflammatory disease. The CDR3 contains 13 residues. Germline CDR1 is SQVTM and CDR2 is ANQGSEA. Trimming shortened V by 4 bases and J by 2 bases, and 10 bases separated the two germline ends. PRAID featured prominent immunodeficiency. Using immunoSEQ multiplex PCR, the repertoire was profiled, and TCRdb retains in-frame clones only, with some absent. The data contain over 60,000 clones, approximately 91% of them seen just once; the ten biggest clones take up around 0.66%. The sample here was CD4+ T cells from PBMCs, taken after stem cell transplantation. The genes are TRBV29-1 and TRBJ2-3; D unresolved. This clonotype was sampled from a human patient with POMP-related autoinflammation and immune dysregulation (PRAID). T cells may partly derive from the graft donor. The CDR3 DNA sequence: TGCAGCGTTGGGCCCCGCGCCACAGATACGCAGTATTTT. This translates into CSVGPRATDTQYF.